The sequence of this T cell receptor beta chain was determined in a study of blood T cell repertoires in COVID-19. About the study: Both acute and convalescent COVID-19 samples were obtained from the United States, Italy and Spain. Nucleic acid was either cDNA or gDNA, and it came from T cells, B-cell-depleted T cells, or PBMCs.

The germline V gene has CDR1 LNHDA and CDR2 SQIVND (reference sequence). The V gene end was trimmed by 5 bases and the J gene end by 4 bases; junction bases not matched to a gene: 9. This CDR3 contains 15 residues. Per the authors' pipeline: Reference gene primer amplification in the assay estimated nucleated cell counts. The table came from immunoSEQ multiplex PCR; TCRdb's copy has only in-frame clones and leaves some out. V and J calls and clone size are as listed in that table; D and trimming were resolved from the DNA. The sample includes about 80,000 clones, roughly 85% of them seen just once. The chain carries TRBV19 and TRBJ1-2; the match to TRBD1 covers 8 bases. Sequenced input: peripheral blood. This clonotype originated in a woman in her 70s with acute or convalescent COVID-19. In DNA, the CDR3 is TGTGCCAGTAGTCATCAGGGGGCCCATATCTATGGCTACACCTTC. It translates to CASSHQGAHIYGYTF.